One sample yielded the 23 T cell receptor beta chains listed below, sequenced in a study of cytomegalovirus exposure and HLA in healthy donors. In the PCR, 60 Vbeta and 13 Jbeta primers were used. Method: immunoSEQ multiplex PCR; TCRdb's copy keeps in-frame clones and lacks some. The table has around 190,000 clones, 86% seen once. The specimen was PBMCs. The source is a woman aged 30 to 39 in good health and CMV-seronegative.

The chain links TRBV7-3 to TRBJ2-3; 7 nucleotides match TRBD2. Trimming took 5 bases from V and 1 from J; bases not matched to a gene: 9. In germline, CDR1 is SGHTA, CDR2 FQGTGA. The CDR3 is 16 amino acids. CDR3 residues: CASSLNPSGRTDTQYF. The CDR3, as DNA: TGTGCCAGCAGCCTTAACCCTAGCGGTCGCACAGATACGCAGTATTTT.

The chain couples TRBV29-1 to TRBJ2-1; D is perhaps TRBD1 (7 bases). Germline CDR1 reads SQVTM; CDR2 reads ANQGSEA. The CDR3 length is 11 residues. V was clipped by 2 bases and J by 14 bases, with 13 bases between them. CDR3 DNA: TGCAGCGTTGAAAGGGGGCGGGAAGAGTTCTTC. It is translated as CSVERGREEFF.

The V gene is TRBV7-8, the J gene TRBJ2-7; 11 bases align to TRBD2. The V and J ends lost 5 bases and 3 bases, in that order; junction bases with no gene match: 18. CDR3 length equals 19 residues. Germline V gene sequence: CDR1 SGHVS, CDR2 FQNEAQ. CDR3 loop: CASSQTYYNPGLADYEQYF. As DNA, the CDR3 is TGTGCCAGCAGCCAGACATATTATAATCCGGGACTAGCGGACTACGAGCAGTACTTC.

The chain couples TRBV27 to TRBJ2-7; a possible D gene is TRBD1 (6 bases). The germline V gene encodes CDR1 MNHEY and CDR2 SMNVEV (reference sequence). V lost 2 bases to trimming and J lost 4 bases, with 18 bases between them. The CDR3 extends over 16 amino acids. The CDR3 DNA follows: TGTGCCAGCAGTTTAGCTGACGCAAGGGGGTTGTACGAGCAGTACTTC. It specifies CASSLADARGLYEQYF.

The chain carries TRBV9 and TRBJ2-2; 8 bases match TRBD2. Germline assignment: CDR1 SGDLS and CDR2 YYNGEE. CDR3 size: 17 residues. Trimming cost V 2 bases and J 3 bases; bases outside gene matches: 9. CDR3: CASSVQLSGSYTGELFF. The CDR3 nucleotides are TGTGCCAGCAGCGTCCAGTTGAGCGGGAGCTACACCGGGGAGCTGTTTTTT.

The J gene is TRBJ2-7, the V gene TRBV28; possibly TRBD2 for D (8 bases). There are 14 residues in the CDR3. Germline V gene lookup returns CDR1 MDHEN and CDR2 SYDVKM. Trimming left V 7 bases short and J 3 bases short, with 16 bases between. CDR3 coding DNA: TGTGCCAGCACCGGGAGGGACAGTATCTACGAGCAGTACTTC. As protein: CASTGRDSIYEQYF.

The chain combines TRBV19 with TRBJ1-5; a possible D gene is TRBD1 (5 bases). The ends were cut back, 8 bases at V and 5 bases at J, with 16 bases in the middle. The CDR3 runs 14 residues. Germline V CDR1 and CDR2: LNHDA, SQIVND (reference sequence). DNA of the CDR3: TGTGCCAGTCGATCCTGGAGGGGTGATCAGCCCCAGCATTTT. Its protein is CASRSWRGDQPQHF.

The chain couples TRBV5-1 to TRBJ2-1, with D perhaps matching TRBD2 (6 bases). The V end lost 2 bases, the J end lost 9 bases, and 18 bases lay between the germline ends. From germline, CDR1 is SGHRS and CDR2 YFSETQ. The CDR3 is made up of 15 amino acids. CDR3 coding DNA: TGCGCCAGCAGCTTCGGGCCCGGTCGGGGGTTTGAGCAGTTCTTC. It yields the protein CASSFGPGRGFEQFF.

The chain links TRBV11-3 to TRBJ2-3, with TRBD2 matching 12 bases. With 1 base clipped from V and 5 bases from J, the junction kept 4 bases outside the gene matches. This CDR3 contains 16 residues. CDR1 is SGHNT, CDR2 YENEEA, per germline. The CDR3 protein is CASSLGRLAGVDTQYF. The CDR3 region has the DNA TGTGCCAGCAGCTTAGGAAGACTAGCGGGAGTAGATACGCAGTATTTT. Full variable domain (missing parts from reference TRBV11-3 and TRBJ2-3): EAGVVQSPRYKIIEKKQPVAFWCNPISGHNTLYWYLQNLGQGPELLIRYENEEAVDDSQLPKDRFSAERLKGVDSTLKIQPAELGDSAVYLCASSLGRLAGVDTQYFGPGTRLTVL.

V and J are TRBV5-1 and TRBJ2-7; 7 nucleotides line up with TRBD1. Unmatched junction bases numbered 6, after V lost 0 bases and J lost 6 bases. CDR1 is SGHRS, CDR2 YFSETQ, per germline. The CDR3 extends over 14 amino acids. CDR3 bases: TGCGCCAGCAGCTTGGGACAGGGCCTTCGCGAGCAGTACTTC. Amino acids: CASSLGQGLREQYF.

The genes are TRBV28 and TRBJ2-1; 8 positions match TRBD2. This CDR3 region has 17 residues. With V trimmed by 5 bases and J by 2 bases, 11 bases remained unmatched. Per germline, CDR1 MDHEN and CDR2 SYDVKM. CDR3 nucleotides: TGTGCCAGCAGTCCCTTAAGGGAAGCGGGGGCCTACAATGAGCAGTTCTTC. This sequence encodes CASSPLREAGAYNEQFF.

Comment on this clone: Compared with germline, one end of the junction differs, possibly owing to a read error. The CDR3 DNA reads TGTTCCAGCAGCCCATCCTGGCAGGAGAACACTGAAGCTTTCTTT. Translated: CSSSPSWQENTEAFF. The gene calls are TRBV7-9 and TRBJ1-1; D not certain. The CDR3 totals 15 residues. The germline V gene encodes CDR1 SEHNR and CDR2 FQNEAQ (reference sequence). The full variable domain, completed using reference TRBV7-9 and TRBJ1-1, is DTGVSQNPRHKITKRGQNVTFRCDPISEHNRLYWYRQTLGQGPEFLTYFQNEAQLEKSRLLSDRFSAERPKGSFSTLEIQRTEQGDSAMYLCSSSPSWQENTEAFFGQGTRLTVV.

The chain couples TRBV4-1 to TRBJ2-5; tentative D call: TRBD2 (5 bases). Germline V gene sequence: CDR1 MGHRA, CDR2 YSYEKL. This CDR3 comprises 14 residues. V gave up 2 bases and J gave up 5 bases, with 12 bases separating them. The CDR3 protein is CASSQRGSVETQYF. The CDR3 DNA sequence: TGCGCCAGCAGCCAACGGGGATCCGTGGAGACCCAGTACTTC.

This clone has more than one count but fewer than ten. The chain carries TRBV5-4 and TRBJ1-1, with unresolved D. V lost 4 bases and J lost 3, with 16 bases in between. Germline V lookup: CDR1 SGHNT, CDR2 YYREEE (reference sequence). The CDR3 is 15 residues long. The DNA for the CDR3 is TGTGCCAGCAGCCCCTCTCTAGGTCGTGACACTGAAGCTTTCTTT. Protein: CASSPSLGRDTEAFF. The entire variable domain, with the rest obtained from reference TRBV5-4 and TRBJ1-1, is as follows: ETGVTQSPTHLIKTRGQQVTLRCSSQSGHNTVSWYQQALGQGPQFIFQYYREEENGRGNFPPRFSGLQFPNYSSELNVNALELDDSALYLCASSPSLGRDTEAFFGQGTRLTVV.

The chain employs TRBV5-1 and TRBJ2-1, with 8 nucleotides matching TRBD2. Germline-derived CDR1 and CDR2 are SGHRS and YFSETQ. The CDR3 has 14 amino acids. Trimming took 5 bases from V and 5 from J; bases not matched to a gene: 6. CDR3 nucleotides: TGCGCCAGCAGTGAACTAGCGGCCCACAATGAGCAGTTCTTC. Translated, it gives CASSELAAHNEQFF. Filled out from reference TRBV5-1 and TRBJ2-1, the complete variable domain reads KAGVTQTPRYLIKTRGQQVTLSCSPISGHRSVSWYQQTPGQGLQFLFEYFSETQRNKGNFPGRFSGRQFSNSRSEMNVSTLELGDSALYLCASSELAAHNEQFFGPGTRLTVL.

The J gene is TRBJ1-1, the V gene TRBV29-1, with D possibly TRBD1 on 5 matching bases. V lost 4 bases and J lost 5, with 11 bases in between. This CDR3 contains 12 residues. Germline CDR1 SQVTM, CDR2 ANQGSEA. The CDR3 DNA reads TGCAGCGTTGCTGGGGGAGGGACTGAAGCTTTCTTT. It is translated as CSVAGGGTEAFF.

The table lists this clone with a few counts. The chain joins TRBV6-5 to TRBJ1-5; perhaps TRBD1 as D (5 bases). Trimming took off 5 bases at V and 6 bases at J, with 17 bases between the two ends. There are 15 residues in the CDR3. Germline V gene data show CDR1 as MNHEY and CDR2 as SVGAGI. This CDR3 is CASSVRRGLGQPQHF. For the CDR3, the DNA is TGTGCCAGCAGTGTCAGGAGGGGCTTGGGTCAGCCCCAGCATTTT.

This rearrangement joins TRBV9 to TRBJ1-3; TRBD1 matches 7 bases. J gave up 2 bases and V 3 bases, and 8 bases lay outside the gene matches. Germline V CDR1 and CDR2: SGDLS, YYNGEE. This CDR3 has 16 amino acids. The CDR3 nucleotides read TGTGCCAGCAGCGCGCTGACAGGGTTCACTGGAAACACCATATATTTT. It specifies CASSALTGFTGNTIYF.

The chain employs TRBV5-4 and TRBJ1-2; TRBD1 matches at 11 bases. The CDR3 has 13 residues. J was trimmed by 6 bases and V by 5 bases; bases with no gene match: 3. Germline V lookup: CDR1 SGHNT, CDR2 YYREEE (reference sequence). The CDR3: CASRSDRGHGYTF. The CDR3 nucleotides read TGTGCCAGCAGATCGGACAGGGGGCATGGCTACACCTTC.

The chain couples TRBV2 to TRBJ1-4; D is unresolved. Germline V gene sequence: CDR1 SNHLY, CDR2 FYNNEI. V lost 5 bases and J 8 bases, leaving 15 bases between the germline ends. The CDR3 is 14 amino acids. The chain's CDR3 is CASSLGQESEKLFF. In DNA form, the CDR3 reads TGTGCCAGCAGTTTAGGCCAGGAATCCGAAAAACTGTTTTTT.

The V gene is TRBV27, the J gene TRBJ2-5; 10 bases are a match to TRBD1. Trimming cost V 7 bases and J 5 bases; bases outside gene matches: 13. Germline V gives CDR1 MNHEY, CDR2 SMNVEV (reference sequence). The CDR3 has 16 amino acids. CDR3 sequence: CASISGTGDAGETQYF. The DNA for the CDR3 is TGTGCCAGCATCTCCGGGACAGGGGACGCGGGGGAGACCCAGTACTTC.

V is TRBV19 and J is TRBJ1-1, with 8 bases matching TRBD1. Losses at the gene ends were 3 bases for V and 0 bases for J; bases not matched to a gene: 3. CDR3 length equals 15 residues. Per germline, CDR1 LNHDA and CDR2 SQIVND (reference sequence). The CDR3 sequence: CASSIQTGVNTEAFF. The CDR3 DNA sequence: TGTGCCAGTAGTATCCAGACAGGGGTGAACACTGAAGCTTTCTTT.

Only a few counts were recorded for this clone. The chain is built from TRBV28 and TRBJ2-7, with 8 bases fitting TRBD2. The CDR3 has 15 amino acids. The germline CDR1 and CDR2 sequences are MDHEN and SYDVKM. The trim removed 3 bases at V and 0 bases at J, leaving 4 bases unmatched. The CDR3 DNA follows: TGTGCCAGCAGTTTCCTAGCGGGCCACTCCTACGAGCAGTACTTC. As protein: CASSFLAGHSYEQYF.